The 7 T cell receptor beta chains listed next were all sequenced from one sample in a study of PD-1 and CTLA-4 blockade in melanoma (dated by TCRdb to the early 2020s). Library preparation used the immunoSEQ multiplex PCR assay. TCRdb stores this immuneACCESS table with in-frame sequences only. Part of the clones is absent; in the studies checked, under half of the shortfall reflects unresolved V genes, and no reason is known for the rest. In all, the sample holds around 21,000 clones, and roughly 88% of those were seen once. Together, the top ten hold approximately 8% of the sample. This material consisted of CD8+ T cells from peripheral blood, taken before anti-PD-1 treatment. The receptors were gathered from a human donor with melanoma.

This CDR3 is CASNPSGTLNQPQHF. Written as DNA, the CDR3 is TGTGCCAGCAACCCCTCCGGGACACTTAATCAGCCCCAGCATTTT. The chain combines TRBV6-5 with TRBJ1-5; D perhaps matches TRBD1 (6 bases). V lost 7 bases, J lost 4 bases, and 17 bases lay in between. The germline V gene has CDR1 MNHEY and CDR2 SVGAGI. The CDR3 has 15 amino acids.

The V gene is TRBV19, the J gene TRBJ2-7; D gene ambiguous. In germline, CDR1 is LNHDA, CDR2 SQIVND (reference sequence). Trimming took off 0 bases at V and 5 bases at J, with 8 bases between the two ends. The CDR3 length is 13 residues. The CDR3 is CASSIDPGNEQYF. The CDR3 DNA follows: TGTGCCAGTAGTATAGATCCTGGAAACGAGCAGTACTTC.

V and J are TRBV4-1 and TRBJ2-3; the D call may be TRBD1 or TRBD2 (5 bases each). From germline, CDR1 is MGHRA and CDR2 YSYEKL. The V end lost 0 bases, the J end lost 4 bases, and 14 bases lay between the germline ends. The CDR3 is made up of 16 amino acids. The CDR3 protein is CASSQEQVPGADTQYF. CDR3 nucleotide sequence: TGCGCCAGCAGCCAAGAACAGGTCCCCGGGGCAGATACGCAGTATTTT.

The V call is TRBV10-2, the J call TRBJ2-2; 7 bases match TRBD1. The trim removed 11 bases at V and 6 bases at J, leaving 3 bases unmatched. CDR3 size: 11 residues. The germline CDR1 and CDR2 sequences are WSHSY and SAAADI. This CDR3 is CAVQGPGELFF. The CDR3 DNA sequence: TGCGCCGTACAGGGGCCCGGGGAGCTGTTTTTT.

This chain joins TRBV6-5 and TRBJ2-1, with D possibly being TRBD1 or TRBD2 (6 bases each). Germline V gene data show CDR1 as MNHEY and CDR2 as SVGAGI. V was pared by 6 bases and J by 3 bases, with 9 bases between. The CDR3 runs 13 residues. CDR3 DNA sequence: TGTGCCAGCAGGAAGGGGGGCTACAATGAGCAGTTCTTC. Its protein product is CASRKGGYNEQFF.

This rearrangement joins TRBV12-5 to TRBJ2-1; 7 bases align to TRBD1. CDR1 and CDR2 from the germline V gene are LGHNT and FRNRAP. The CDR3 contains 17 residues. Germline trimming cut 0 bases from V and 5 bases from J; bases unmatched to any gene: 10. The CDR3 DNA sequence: TGTGCTAGTGGTTTGGTCCCCGGGACAGTTTACGACAATGAGCAGTTCTTC. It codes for CASGLVPGTVYDNEQFF.

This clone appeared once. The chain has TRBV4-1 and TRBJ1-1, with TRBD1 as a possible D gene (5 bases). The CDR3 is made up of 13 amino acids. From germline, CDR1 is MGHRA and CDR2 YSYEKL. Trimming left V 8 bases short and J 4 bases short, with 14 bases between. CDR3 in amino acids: CASSQVGATEAFF. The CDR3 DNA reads TGCGCCAGCTCCCAAGTAGGGGCCACTGAAGCTTTCTTT.